The clone carrying this T cell receptor (beta chain) was seen just once. Its antigen is currently unknown. The table came from immunoSEQ multiplex PCR; TCRdb's copy has only in-frame clones and leaves some out. The sample has fewer than 150,000 clones; roughly 91% are singletons. The source of the sample is a study of CD4+ T cells in melanoma. The CDR3 consists of 14 residues. Per the germline V gene, CDR1 is SGHRS and CDR2 is YFSETQ. V gave up 1 base and J gave up 6 bases, with 10 bases separating them. Findings and limits, study-wide: Neoantigen-specific CD4+ T cells in melanoma reportedly had diverse differentiation states. CD8+ T cell, macrophage and B cell function reportedly correlated with neoantigen-specific CD4+ T cells.

The V and J genes are TRBV5-1 and TRBJ1-4, with a possible D match to TRBD1 (5 bases). The sequence was collected from a human donor with melanoma. This CDR3 reads CASSLTGSDEKLFF. The CDR3, as DNA: TGCGCCAGCAGCTTGACAGGTTCGGATGAAAAACTGTTTTTT.